The source of this T cell receptor beta chain is a study of CD8+ T cells in alopecia areata (dated by TCRdb to 2017 to 2018). Concerning the study at large: The treated patients took part in an open-label pilot trial in which moderate-to-severe alopecia areata was treated with oral tofacitinib at 5 to 10 mg twice daily. Patients received tofacitinib for 6 to 18 months and were then followed off drug for 6 months to check for delayed response and recurrence. In treated patients, disease severity was measured using the SALT score, which gives the percentage of scalp surface area affected. To study T cell clonal expansion in alopecia areata, the researchers applied high-throughput TCRbeta sequencing to both the C3H/HeJ mouse model and human patients. Scalp tissue and sorted CD4+ and CD8+ peripheral blood T cells from patchy and totalis/universalis alopecia areata patients and from healthy controls were covered by human TCRbeta sequencing. Biopsies were taken from tofacitinib-treated patients at baseline and at 4 and 24 weeks of treatment, and a later scalp biopsy was taken in several of the tofacitinib-treated patients. Scalp clonality was compared across normal scalp (n=4), patchy alopecia areata scalp (n=8), and alopecia totalis/universalis scalp (n=8). RNA was obtained with the PAXgene miRNA kit for fixed scalp, the miRNeasy kit for PBMCs, and the RNeasy kit for mouse skin. Amplification of TCRbeta CDR3 regions was done by immunoSEQ multiplex PCR using 35 Vbeta forward primers and 13 Jbeta reverse primers. Broad study findings and their caveats: Compared with normal scalp, lesional scalp, particularly in alopecia totalis/universalis, had higher clonality and more expanded CD8+ clones, which suggests antigenic drive. The treated cohort was small, with a single nonresponder, so links between baseline CD8+ expansion and response need larger studies. Many expanded lesional clones were found to persist in scalp and blood during tofacitinib treatment, and relapse after treatment cessation may be partly explained by this persistence. Unlike mouse skin, where gammadelta T cells dominate, normal human skin contains resident alphabeta T cells that get sequenced too, which complicates analysis of the scalp TCR repertoire. TCR sequences shared between patients were less clear than in mice, possibly partly because of HLA diversity in the patient population. Tofacitinib significantly lowered scalp clonality and the number of expanded CD8+ clones among the top 100 scalp clones.

The CDR3 sequence holds 12 residues, the cysteine and phenylalanine included. Only the CDR3 DNA stays, 36 bases, in frame from base 1. V is shortened by 5 bases, J by 5 bases, and the region joining them spans 9 bases. CDR1 and CDR2, looked up from the germline V gene (reference sequence), are MNHNY and SVGAGI. The sample's time point label is to be understood as: four to five weeks on oral tofacitinib. Explained via the paper, the treatment or condition label denotes: oral pan-JAK inhibitor, 5-10 mg twice daily. From alopecia areata patients, peripheral blood was collected along with lesional scalp punch biopsies. PBMCs were isolated by density centrifugation and stained for CD3, CD4 and CD8, after which CD4+ and CD8+ T cells were sorted on a FACSAria. With respect to this clone: No antigen is known for it. No base-level quality is on record; no much larger clone is a single base apart.

The method behind the library was the immunoSEQ multiplex PCR assay. For TCR sequencing, RNA was extracted from every sample and reverse transcribed into cDNA to serve as template. SuperScript III was used to make first-strand cDNA, primed with a 2:1 mix of oligo-dT and random hexamers. A synthetic immune receptor repertoire was used to measure amplification bias, and any remaining bias was corrected computationally. In the authors' own workflow: Raw reads were preprocessed to remove errors, and CDR3 was defined according to IMGT conventions as the region from the conserved cysteine to phenylalanine. Clonality was computed as 1 minus the Shannon entropy, with the entropy normalized by log2 of the number of productive unique TCRs. Whether each scalp clone was CD4 or CD8 was inferred by checking scalp TCRbeta sequences against the CD4 and CD8 repertoires from sorted blood. Not all clones reach the TCRdb copy of this immuneACCESS table, which keeps in-frame sequences only. Checked studies attribute under half of the gap to unresolved V genes and leave the rest unexplained. V and J calls and clone size are those listed in that table; D and trimming were worked out from the DNA. The sample records 120,000 or so clones, approximately 60% of which are singletons. More than 5% of the sample is taken by the ten largest.

The sequence joins TRBV6-6 to TRBJ2-5; no D segment can be confidently identified. The sequences come from CD4+ T cells sorted from blood, collected at week 4, from a patient treated with tofacitinib. The receptor was isolated from a human donor with alopecia areata. Read as DNA, the sequence is TGTGCCAGCAGTGGGATAGGGGAGACCCAGTACTTC. Its amino acids are CASSGIGETQYF.